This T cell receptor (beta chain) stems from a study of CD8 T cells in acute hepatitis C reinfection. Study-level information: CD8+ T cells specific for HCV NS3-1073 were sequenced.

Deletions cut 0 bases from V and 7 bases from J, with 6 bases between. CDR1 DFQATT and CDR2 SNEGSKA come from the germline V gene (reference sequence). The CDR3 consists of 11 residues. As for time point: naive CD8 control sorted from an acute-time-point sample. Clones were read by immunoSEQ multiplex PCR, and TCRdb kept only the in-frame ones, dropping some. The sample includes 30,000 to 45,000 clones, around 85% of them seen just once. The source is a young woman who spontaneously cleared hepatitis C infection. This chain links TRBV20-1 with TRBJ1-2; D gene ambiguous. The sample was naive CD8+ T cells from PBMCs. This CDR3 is CSARDMGGYTF. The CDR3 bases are TGCAGTGCTAGAGATATGGGTGGCTACACCTTC.